This TCR beta chain was found in a study of CD8+ T cells in alopecia areata. V gave up 3 bases and J gave up 1 base, with 10 bases separating them. The CDR3 runs 14 residues. Germline CDR1 and CDR2: ENHRY and SYGVKD. Sequencing templates came from extracted RNA that was reverse transcribed into cDNA. TCRdb keeps only in-frame clones here, not all; method: immunoSEQ multiplex PCR. The sample holds 25,000 to 40,000 clones; about three quarters are singletons and the top ten take around 20%. The study team obtained lesional scalp punch biopsies and peripheral blood from alopecia areata patients. A few counts support this clone.

The specimen was NKG2D-low CD8+ T cells sorted from blood. The clonotype originates from a human donor with alopecia areata. This chain connects TRBV10-3 to TRBJ2-7; D is ambiguous. The CDR3 loop is CAISDSSASYEQYF. The CDR3 region has the DNA TGTGCCATCAGTGACAGCTCAGCATCCTACGAGCAGTACTTC.